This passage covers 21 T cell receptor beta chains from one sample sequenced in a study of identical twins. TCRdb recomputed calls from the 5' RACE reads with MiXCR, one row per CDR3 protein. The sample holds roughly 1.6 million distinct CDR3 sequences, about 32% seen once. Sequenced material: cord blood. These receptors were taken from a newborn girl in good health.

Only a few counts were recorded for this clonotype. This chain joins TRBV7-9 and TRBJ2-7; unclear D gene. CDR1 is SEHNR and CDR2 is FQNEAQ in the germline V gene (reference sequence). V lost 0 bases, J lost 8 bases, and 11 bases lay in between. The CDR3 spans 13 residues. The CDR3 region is CASSLAEGFKQYF. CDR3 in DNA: TGTGCCAGCAGCTTAGCGGAAGGGTTTAAGCAGTACTTC.

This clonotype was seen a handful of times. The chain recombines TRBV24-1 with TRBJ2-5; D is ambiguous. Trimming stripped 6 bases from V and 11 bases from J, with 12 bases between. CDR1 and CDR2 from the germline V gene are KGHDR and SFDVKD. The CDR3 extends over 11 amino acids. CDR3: CATSFYDEQYF. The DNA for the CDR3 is TGTGCCACCAGTTTTTACGATGAGCAGTACTTC.

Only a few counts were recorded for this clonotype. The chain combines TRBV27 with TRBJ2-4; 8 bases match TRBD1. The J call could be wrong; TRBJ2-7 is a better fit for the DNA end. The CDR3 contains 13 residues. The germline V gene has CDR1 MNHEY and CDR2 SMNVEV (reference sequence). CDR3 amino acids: CASSADRVYEQYF. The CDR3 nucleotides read TGTGCCAGCAGTGCGGACAGGGTCTACGAGCAGTACTTC.

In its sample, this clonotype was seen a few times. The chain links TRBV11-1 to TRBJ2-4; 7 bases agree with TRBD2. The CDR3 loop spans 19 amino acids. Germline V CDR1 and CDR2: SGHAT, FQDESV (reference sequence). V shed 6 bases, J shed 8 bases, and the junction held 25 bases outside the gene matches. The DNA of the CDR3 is TGTGCCAGCAGTCCTCGACGGGGCACCGGGACTAAGCTTAAGGACATTCAGTACTTC. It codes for CASSPRRGTGTKLKDIQYF.

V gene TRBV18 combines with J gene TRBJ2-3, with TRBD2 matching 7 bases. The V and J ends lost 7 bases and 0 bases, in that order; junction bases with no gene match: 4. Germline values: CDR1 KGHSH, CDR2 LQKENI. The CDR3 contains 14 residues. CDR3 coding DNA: TGTGCCAGCTGTCCTAGCGGAAGCACAGATACGCAGTATTTT. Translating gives CASCPSGSTDTQYF.

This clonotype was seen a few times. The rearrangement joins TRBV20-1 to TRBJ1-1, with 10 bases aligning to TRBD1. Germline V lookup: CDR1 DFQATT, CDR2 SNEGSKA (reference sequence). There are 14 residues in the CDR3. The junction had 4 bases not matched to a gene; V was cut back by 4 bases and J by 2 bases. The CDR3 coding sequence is TGCAGTGCTATGACAGGGGGCGGCAACACTGAAGCTTTCTTT. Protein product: CSAMTGGGNTEAFF.

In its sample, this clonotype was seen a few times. DNA for the CDR3: TGCGCCACCGGGACTAGCGGGAGAAAGGATACGCAGTATTTT. Encoded protein: CATGTSGRKDTQYF. The V gene is TRBV4-1, the J gene TRBJ2-3; TRBD2 aligns across 14 bases. Trimming cost V 10 bases and J 6 bases; bases outside gene matches: 6. This CDR3 has 14 residues. Germline CDR1 and CDR2: MGHRA and YSYEKL.

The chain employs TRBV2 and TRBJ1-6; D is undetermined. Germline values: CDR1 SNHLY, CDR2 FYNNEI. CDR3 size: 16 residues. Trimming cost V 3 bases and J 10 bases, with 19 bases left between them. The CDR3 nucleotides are TGTGCCAGCAGTGATCGGATGATTGGGGTTTTGTCACCCCTCCACTTT. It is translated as CASSDRMIGVLSPLHF. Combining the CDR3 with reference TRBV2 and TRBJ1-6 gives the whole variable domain EPEVTQTPSHQVTQMGQEVILRCVPISNHLYFYWYRQILGQKVEFLVSFYNNEISEKSEIFDDQFSVERPDGSNFTLKIRSTKLEDSAMYFCASSDRMIGVLSPLHFGNGTRLTVT.

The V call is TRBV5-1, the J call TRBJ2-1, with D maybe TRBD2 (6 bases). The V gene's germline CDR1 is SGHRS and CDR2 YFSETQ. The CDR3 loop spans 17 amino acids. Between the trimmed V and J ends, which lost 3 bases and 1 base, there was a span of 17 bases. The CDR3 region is CASSWGGGTPSYNEQFF. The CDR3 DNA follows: TGCGCCAGCAGCTGGGGAGGAGGGACTCCGTCCTACAATGAGCAGTTCTTC. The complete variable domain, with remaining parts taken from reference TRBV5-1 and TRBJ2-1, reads KAGVTQTPRYLIKTRGQQVTLSCSPISGHRSVSWYQQTPGQGLQFLFEYFSETQRNKGNFPGRFSGRQFSNSRSEMNVSTLELGDSALYLCASSWGGGTPSYNEQFFGPGTRLTVL.

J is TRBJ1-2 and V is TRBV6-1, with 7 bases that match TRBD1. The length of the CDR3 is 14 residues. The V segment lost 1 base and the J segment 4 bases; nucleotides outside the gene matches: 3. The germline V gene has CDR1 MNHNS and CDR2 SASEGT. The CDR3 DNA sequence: TGTGCCAGCAGTGAAGGACAGGGTGGCTATGGCTACACCTTC. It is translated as CASSEGQGGYGYTF.

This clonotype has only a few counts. CDR3 in amino acids: CSVYGVGETQYF. DNA of the CDR3: TGCAGCGTTTACGGCGTCGGGGAGACCCAGTACTTC. The rearrangement links TRBV29-1 to TRBJ2-5; no definite D call. CDR3 length: 12 amino acids. CDR1 is SQVTM and CDR2 is ANQGSEA in the germline V gene. Deletions cut 5 bases from V and 5 bases from J, with 12 bases between.

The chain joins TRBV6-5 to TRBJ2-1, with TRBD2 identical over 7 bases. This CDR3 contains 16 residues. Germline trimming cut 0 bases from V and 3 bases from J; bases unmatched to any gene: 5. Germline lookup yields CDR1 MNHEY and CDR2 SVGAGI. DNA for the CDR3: TGTGCCAGCAGTTACTCGGGAGGGCTCCGCTACAATGAGCAGTTCTTC. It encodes CASSYSGGLRYNEQFF.

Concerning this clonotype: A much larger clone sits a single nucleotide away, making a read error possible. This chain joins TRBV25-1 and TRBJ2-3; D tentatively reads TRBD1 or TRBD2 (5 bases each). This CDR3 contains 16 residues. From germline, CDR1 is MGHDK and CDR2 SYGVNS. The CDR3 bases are TGTGCCGGCAGTGGACCTGGGACGCCAGGCACAGATACGCAGTATTTT. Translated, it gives CAGSGPGTPGTDTQYF.

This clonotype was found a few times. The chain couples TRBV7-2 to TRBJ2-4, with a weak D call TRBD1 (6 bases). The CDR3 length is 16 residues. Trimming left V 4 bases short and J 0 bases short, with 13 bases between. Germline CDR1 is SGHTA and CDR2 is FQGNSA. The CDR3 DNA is TGTGCCAGCAGCTACGCAGGGGTCTTAGCCAAAAACATTCAGTACTTC. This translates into CASSYAGVLAKNIQYF.

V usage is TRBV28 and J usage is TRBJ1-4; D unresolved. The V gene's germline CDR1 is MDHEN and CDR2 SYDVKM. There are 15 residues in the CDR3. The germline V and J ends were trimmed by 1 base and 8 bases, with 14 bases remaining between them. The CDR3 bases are TGTGCCAGCAGTTTATTCAGGCACGTAAGGGAAAAACTGTTTTTT. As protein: CASSLFRHVREKLFF. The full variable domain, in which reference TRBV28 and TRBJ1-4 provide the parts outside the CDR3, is DVKVTQSSRYLVKRTGEKVFLECVQDMDHENMFWYRQDPGLGLRLIYFSYDVKMKEKGDIPEGYSVSREKKERFSLILESASTNQTSMYLCASSLFRHVREKLFFGSGTQLSVL.

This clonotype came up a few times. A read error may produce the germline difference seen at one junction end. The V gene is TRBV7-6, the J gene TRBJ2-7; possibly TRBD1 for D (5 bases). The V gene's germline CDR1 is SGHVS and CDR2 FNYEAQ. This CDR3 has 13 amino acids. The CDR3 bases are TGTGCCAGCAGCTTAGGGGGCTCCGACGAGCAGTACTTC. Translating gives CASSLGGSDEQYF. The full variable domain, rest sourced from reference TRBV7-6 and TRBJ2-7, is GAGVSQSPRYKVTKRGQDVALRCDPISGHVSLYWYRQALGQGPEFLTYFNYEAQQDKSGLPNDRFSAERPEGSISTLTIQRTEQRDSAMYRCASSLGGSDEQYFGPGTRLTVT.

Written as DNA, the CDR3 is TGCAGTGCTAGAGACGGGGGAGGACTAGAGGGGTACTTC. Translating gives CSARDGGGLEGYF. The chain carries TRBV20-1 and TRBJ2-5, with TRBD2 matching over 7 bases. Germline V CDR1 and CDR2: DFQATT, SNEGSKA (reference sequence). The CDR3 sequence is 13 residues long. J gave up 13 bases and V 0 bases, and 11 bases lay outside the gene matches.

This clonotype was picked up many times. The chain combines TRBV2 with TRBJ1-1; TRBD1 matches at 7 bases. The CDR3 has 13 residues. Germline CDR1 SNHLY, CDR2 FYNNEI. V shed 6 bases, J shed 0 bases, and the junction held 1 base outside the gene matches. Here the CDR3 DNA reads TGTGCCAGCAGGGACAGGCTGAACACTGAAGCTTTCTTT. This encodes CASRDRLNTEAFF.

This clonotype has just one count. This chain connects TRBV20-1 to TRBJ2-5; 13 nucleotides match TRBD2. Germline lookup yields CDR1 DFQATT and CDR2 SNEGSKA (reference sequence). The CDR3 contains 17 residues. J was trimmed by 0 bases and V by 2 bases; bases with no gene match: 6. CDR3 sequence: CSARRTSGSRYQETQYF. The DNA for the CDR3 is TGCAGTGCTAGAAGGACTAGCGGGAGCCGGTACCAAGAGACCCAGTACTTC.

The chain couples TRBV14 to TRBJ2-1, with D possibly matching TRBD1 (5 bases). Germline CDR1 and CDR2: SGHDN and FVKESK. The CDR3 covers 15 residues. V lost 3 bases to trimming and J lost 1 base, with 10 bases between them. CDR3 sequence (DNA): TGTGCCAGCAGCCAGGCAACAGGTTCCTACAATGAGCAGTTCTTC. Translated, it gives CASSQATGSYNEQFF.

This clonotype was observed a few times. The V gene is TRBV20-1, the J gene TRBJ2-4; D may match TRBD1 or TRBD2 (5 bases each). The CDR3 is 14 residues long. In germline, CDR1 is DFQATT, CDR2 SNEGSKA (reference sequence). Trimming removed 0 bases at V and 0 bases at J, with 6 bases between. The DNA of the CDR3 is TGCAGTGCTAGAGATGGGGGAGCCAAAAACATTCAGTACTTC. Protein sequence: CSARDGGAKNIQYF.